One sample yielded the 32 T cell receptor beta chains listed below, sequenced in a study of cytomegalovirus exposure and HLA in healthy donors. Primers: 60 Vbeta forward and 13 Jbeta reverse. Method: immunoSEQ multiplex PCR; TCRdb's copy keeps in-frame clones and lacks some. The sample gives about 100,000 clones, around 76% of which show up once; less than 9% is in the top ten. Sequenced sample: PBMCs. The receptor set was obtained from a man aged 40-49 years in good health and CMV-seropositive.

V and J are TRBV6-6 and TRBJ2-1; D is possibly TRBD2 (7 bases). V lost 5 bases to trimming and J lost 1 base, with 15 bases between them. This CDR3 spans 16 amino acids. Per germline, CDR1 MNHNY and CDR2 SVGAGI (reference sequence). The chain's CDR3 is CASSTLGGASYNEQFF. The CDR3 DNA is TGTGCCAGCAGTACCCTAGGGGGGGCTTCCTACAATGAGCAGTTCTTC.

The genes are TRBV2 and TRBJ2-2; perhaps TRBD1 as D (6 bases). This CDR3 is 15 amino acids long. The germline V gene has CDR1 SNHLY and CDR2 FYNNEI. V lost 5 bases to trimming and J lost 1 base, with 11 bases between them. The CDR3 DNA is TGTGCCAGCAGTTTTCAGGGGCAGAACACCGGGGAGCTGTTTTTT. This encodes CASSFQGQNTGELFF. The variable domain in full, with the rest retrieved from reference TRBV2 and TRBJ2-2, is EPEVTQTPSHQVTQMGQEVILRCVPISNHLYFYWYRQILGQKVEFLVSFYNNEISEKSEIFDDQFSVERPDGSNFTLKIRSTKLEDSAMYFCASSFQGQNTGELFFGEGSRLTVL.

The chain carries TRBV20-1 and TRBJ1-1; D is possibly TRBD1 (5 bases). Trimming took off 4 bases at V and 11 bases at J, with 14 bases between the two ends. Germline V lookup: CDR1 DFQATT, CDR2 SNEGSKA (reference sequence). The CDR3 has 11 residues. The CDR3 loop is CSATQNGGAFF. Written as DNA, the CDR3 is TGCAGTGCTACCCAAAATGGGGGGGCTTTCTTT.

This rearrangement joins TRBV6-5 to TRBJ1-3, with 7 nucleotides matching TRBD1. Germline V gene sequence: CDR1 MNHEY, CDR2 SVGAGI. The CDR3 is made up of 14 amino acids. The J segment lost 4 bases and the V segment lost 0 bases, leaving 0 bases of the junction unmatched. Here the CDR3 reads CASSYSDRGNTIYF. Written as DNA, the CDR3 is TGTGCCAGCAGTTACTCGGACAGGGGAAACACCATATATTTT.

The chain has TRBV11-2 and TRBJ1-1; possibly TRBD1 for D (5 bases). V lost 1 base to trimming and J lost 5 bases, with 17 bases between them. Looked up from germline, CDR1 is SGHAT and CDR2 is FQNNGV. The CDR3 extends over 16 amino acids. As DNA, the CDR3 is TGTGCCAGCAGCTTAGTTCAGGGAAAGGGATGGACTGAAGCTTTCTTT. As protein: CASSLVQGKGWTEAFF.

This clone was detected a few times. The CDR3 region is CASSFLANEAFF. CDR3 bases: TGTGCCAGCAGCTTTCTCGCTAATGAAGCTTTCTTT. V gene TRBV5-6 combines with J gene TRBJ1-1, with D uncertain. The germline V gene has CDR1 SGHDT and CDR2 YYEEEE. The CDR3 loop spans 12 amino acids. V was shortened by 2 bases and J by 7 bases, with 9 bases between the two germline ends.

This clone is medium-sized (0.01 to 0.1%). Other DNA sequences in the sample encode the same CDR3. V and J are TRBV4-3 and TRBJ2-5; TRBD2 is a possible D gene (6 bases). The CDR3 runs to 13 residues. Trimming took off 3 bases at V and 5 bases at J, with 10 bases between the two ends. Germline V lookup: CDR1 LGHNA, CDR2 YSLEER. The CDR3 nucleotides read TGCGCCAGCAGCCAGGGGAGGTGGGAGACCCAGTACTTC. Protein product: CASSQGRWETQYF.

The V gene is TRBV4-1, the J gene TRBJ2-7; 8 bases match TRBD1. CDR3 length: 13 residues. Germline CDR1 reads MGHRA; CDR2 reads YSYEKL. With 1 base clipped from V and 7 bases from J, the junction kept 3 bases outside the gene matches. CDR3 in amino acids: CASSQGQGREQYF. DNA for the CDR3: TGCGCCAGCAGCCAAGGACAGGGGAGAGAGCAGTACTTC.

The CDR3 bases are TGTGCCAGCAGTGAATGGGGGGGCCGAGGCACAGATACGCAGTATTTT. Its protein product is CASSEWGGRGTDTQYF. The chain links TRBV25-1 to TRBJ2-3, with D tentatively TRBD2 (7 bases). V dropped 1 base and J dropped 1 base, with 12 bases sitting between them. The length of the CDR3 is 16 residues. Per germline, CDR1 MGHDK and CDR2 SYGVNS.

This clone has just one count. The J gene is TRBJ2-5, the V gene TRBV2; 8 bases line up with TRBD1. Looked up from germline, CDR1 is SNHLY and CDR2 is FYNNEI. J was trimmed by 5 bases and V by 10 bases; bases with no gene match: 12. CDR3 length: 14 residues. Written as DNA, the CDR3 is TGTGCCAACCCGCCAGCAGGGGGCATGGAGACCCAGTACTTC. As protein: CANPPAGGMETQYF.

The CDR3 DNA is TGCGCCAGCAGCTTGAACATTCACGAAAAACTGTTTTTT. It specifies CASSLNIHEKLFF. The chain combines TRBV5-1 with TRBJ1-4; D unclear. Trimming left V 1 base short and J 8 bases short, with 9 bases between. The CDR3 spans 13 residues. Germline values: CDR1 SGHRS, CDR2 YFSETQ.

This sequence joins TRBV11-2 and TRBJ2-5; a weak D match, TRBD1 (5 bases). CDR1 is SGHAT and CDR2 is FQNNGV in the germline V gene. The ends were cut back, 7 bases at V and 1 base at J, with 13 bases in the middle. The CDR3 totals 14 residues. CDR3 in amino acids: CASTPGRSQETQYF. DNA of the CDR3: TGTGCCAGCACTCCAGGGCGAAGCCAAGAGACCCAGTACTTC. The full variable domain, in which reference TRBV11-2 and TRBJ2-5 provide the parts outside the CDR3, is EAGVAQSPRYKIIEKRQSVAFWCNPISGHATLYWYQQILGQGPKLLIQFQNNGVVDDSQLPKDRFSAERLKGVDSTLKIQPAKLEDSAVYLCASTPGRSQETQYFGPGTRLLVL.

The CDR3 loop reads CASSQEQGLNYGYTF. In nucleotides, the CDR3 is TGCGCCAGCAGCCAGGAACAGGGGCTTAACTATGGCTACACCTTC. The chain links TRBV4-1 to TRBJ1-2; 7 bases are a match to TRBD1. V dropped 3 bases and J dropped 1; count of bases not matched to a gene: 5. The CDR3 spans 15 residues. Germline CDR1 reads MGHRA; CDR2 reads YSYEKL.

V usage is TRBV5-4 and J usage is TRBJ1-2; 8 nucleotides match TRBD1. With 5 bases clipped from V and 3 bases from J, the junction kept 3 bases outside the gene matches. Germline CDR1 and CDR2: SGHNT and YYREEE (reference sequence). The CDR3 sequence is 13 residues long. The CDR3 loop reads CASRLQGDYGYTF. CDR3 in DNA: TGTGCCAGCAGATTACAGGGGGACTATGGCTACACCTTC.

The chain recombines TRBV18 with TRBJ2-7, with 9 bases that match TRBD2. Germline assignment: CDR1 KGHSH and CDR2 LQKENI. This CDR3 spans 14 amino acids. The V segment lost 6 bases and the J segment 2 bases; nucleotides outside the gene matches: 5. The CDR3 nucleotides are TGTGCCAGCTCCCAAAGCGGGGGGACCTACGAGCAGTACTTC. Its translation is CASSQSGGTYEQYF.

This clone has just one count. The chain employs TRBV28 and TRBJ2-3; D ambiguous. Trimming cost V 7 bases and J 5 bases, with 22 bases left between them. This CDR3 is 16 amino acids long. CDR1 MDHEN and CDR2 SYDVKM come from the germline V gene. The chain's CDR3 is CASTQAGPFGEDTQYF. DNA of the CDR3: TGTGCCAGCACCCAAGCAGGCCCTTTTGGCGAAGATACGCAGTATTTT.

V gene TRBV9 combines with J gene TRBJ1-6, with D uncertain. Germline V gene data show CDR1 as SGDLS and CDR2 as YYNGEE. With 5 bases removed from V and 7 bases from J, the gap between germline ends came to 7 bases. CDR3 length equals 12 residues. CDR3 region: CASSTENSPLHF. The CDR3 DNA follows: TGTGCCAGCAGTACGGAGAATTCACCCCTCCACTTT.

CDR3 DNA sequence: TGTGCCAGCAACCGAGGGACAAGCGGCACCTATAATTCACCCCTCCACTTT. It yields the protein CASNRGTSGTYNSPLHF. The chain recombines TRBV2 with TRBJ1-6, with TRBD1 as a possible D gene (6 bases). The CDR3 is made up of 17 amino acids. CDR1 is SNHLY, CDR2 FYNNEI, per germline. V was pared by 7 bases and J by 2 bases, with 18 bases between.

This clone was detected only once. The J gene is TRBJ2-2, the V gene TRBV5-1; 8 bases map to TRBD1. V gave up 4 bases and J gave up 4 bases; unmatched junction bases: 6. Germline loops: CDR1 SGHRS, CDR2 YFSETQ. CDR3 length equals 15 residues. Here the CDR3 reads CASSDNQGATGELFF. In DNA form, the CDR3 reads TGCGCCAGCAGCGATAACCAGGGGGCCACCGGGGAGCTGTTTTTT. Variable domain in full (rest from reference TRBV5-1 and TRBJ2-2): KAGVTQTPRYLIKTRGQQVTLSCSPISGHRSVSWYQQTPGQGLQFLFEYFSETQRNKGNFPGRFSGRQFSNSRSEMNVSTLELGDSALYLCASSDNQGATGELFFGEGSRLTVL.

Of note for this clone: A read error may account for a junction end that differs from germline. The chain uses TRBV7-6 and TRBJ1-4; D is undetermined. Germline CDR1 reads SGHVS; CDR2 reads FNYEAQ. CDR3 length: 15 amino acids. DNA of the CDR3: TGTGCCAGCAGGTTAGGTTCAGTACCTAATGAAAAACTGTTTTTT. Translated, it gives CASRLGSVPNEKLFF.

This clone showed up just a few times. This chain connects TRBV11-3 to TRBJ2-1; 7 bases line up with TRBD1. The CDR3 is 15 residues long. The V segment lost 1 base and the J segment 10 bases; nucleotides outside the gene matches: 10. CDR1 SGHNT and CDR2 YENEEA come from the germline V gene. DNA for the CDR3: TGTGCCAGCAGCTTAGGAGGGACAGCCTCTGTAGAGCAGTTCTTC. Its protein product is CASSLGGTASVEQFF.

This chain's CDR3 is CASSPRGMNTEAFF. CDR3 bases: TGTGCCAGCAGCCCCAGGGGAATGAACACTGAAGCTTTCTTT. The chain is built from TRBV6-5 and TRBJ1-1, with D possibly TRBD1 on 6 matching bases. V was pared by 6 bases and J by 0 bases, with 11 bases between. The CDR3 runs 14 residues. CDR1 and CDR2 from the germline V gene are MNHEY and SVGAGI.

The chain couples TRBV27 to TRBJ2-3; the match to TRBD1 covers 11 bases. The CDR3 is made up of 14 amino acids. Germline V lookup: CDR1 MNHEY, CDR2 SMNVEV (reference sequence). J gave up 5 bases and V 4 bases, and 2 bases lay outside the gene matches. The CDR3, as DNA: TGTGCCAGCAGTTCGGACAGGGGGCGAGATACGCAGTATTTT. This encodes CASSSDRGRDTQYF.

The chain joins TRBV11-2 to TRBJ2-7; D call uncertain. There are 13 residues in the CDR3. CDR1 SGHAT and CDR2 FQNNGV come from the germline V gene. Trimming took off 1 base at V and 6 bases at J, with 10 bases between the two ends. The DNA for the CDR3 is TGTGCCAGCAGCTTAGGAGAGAGGATCGAGCAGTACTTC. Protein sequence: CASSLGERIEQYF. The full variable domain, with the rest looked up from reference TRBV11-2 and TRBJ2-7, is EAGVAQSPRYKIIEKRQSVAFWCNPISGHATLYWYQQILGQGPKLLIQFQNNGVVDDSQLPKDRFSAERLKGVDSTLKIQPAKLEDSAVYLCASSLGERIEQYFGPGTRLTVT.

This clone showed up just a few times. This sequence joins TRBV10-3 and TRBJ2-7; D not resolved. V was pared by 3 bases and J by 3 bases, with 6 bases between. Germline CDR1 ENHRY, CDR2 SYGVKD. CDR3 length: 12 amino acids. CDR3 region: CAISDLYYEQYF. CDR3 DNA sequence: TGTGCCATCAGTGACCTTTACTACGAGCAGTACTTC.

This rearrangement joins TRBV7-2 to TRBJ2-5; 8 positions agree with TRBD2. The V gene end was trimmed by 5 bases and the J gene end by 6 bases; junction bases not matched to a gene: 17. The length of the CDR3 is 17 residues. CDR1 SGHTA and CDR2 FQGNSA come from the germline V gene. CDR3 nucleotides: TGTGCCAGCAGCCCCCCCCTGTCCGGGAGGGCCGGAAAGACCCAGTACTTC. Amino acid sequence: CASSPPLSGRAGKTQYF.

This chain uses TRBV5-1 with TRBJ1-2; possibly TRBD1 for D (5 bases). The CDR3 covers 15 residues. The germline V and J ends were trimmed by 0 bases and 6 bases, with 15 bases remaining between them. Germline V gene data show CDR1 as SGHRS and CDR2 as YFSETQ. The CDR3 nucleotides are TGCGCCAGCAGCTTGGGCGGGACTCAATTTAATGGCTACACCTTC. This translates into CASSLGGTQFNGYTF.

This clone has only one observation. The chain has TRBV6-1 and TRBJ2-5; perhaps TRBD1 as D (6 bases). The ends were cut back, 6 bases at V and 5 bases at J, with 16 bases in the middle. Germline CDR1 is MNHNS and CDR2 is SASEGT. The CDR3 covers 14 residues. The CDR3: CASSLSQGRETQYF. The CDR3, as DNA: TGTGCCAGCAGCCTCTCACAGGGACGGGAGACCCAGTACTTC.

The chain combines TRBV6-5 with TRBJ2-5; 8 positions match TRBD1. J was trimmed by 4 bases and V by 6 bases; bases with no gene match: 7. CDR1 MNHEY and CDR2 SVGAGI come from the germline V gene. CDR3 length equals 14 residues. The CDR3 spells CASSLGQGGETQYF. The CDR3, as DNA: TGTGCCAGCAGCCTCGGACAGGGCGGAGAGACCCAGTACTTC.

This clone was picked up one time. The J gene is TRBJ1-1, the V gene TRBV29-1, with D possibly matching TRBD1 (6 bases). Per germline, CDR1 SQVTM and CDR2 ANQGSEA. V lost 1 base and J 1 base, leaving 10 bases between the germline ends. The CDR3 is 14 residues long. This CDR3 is CSVEGVTGNTEAFF. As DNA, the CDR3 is TGCAGCGTTGAAGGGGTGACAGGGAACACTGAAGCTTTCTTT.

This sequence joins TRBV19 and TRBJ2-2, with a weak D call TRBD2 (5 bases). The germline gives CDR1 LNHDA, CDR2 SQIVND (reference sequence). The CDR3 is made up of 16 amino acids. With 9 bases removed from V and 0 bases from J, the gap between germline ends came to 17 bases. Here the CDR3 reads CASADLIISNTGELFF. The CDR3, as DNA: TGTGCCAGCGCGGACTTAATCATTTCGAACACCGGGGAGCTGTTTTTT. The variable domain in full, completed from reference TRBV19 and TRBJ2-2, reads DGGITQSPKYLFRKEGQNVTLSCEQNLNHDAMYWYRQDPGQGLRLIYYSQIVNDFQKGDIAEGYSVSREKKESFPLTVTSAQKNPTAFYLCASADLIISNTGELFFGEGSRLTVL.

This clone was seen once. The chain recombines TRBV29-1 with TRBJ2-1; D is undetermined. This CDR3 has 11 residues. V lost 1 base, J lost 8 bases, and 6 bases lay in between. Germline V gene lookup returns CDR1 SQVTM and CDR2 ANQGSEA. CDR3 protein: CSVEGSYEQFF. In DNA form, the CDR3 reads TGCAGCGTTGAAGGGAGTTATGAGCAGTTCTTC.